One and the same sample provided the 15 T cell receptor beta chains below, sequenced in a study of T cell responses to AZD1222 COVID-19 vaccine listed by TCRdb under 2021. Taken with the paper, the label for time point translates to: baseline before first vaccination. Libraries were built with the immunoSEQ multiplex PCR assay. Sourced from immuneACCESS, this table was stored by TCRdb with only in-frame sequences that have V and J called. A share of the clones is absent; for the studies checked, an unresolved V gene accounts for under half, and the remainder has no known explanation. The sample yields some 97,000 clones; about 87% were counted once. The leading ten clones occupy over 3% of the sample. The starting material was peripheral blood, obtained on day 0 of AZD1222 vaccination. Receptors were obtained from an adult in good health.

The rearrangement joins TRBV19 to TRBJ1-1; D perhaps matches TRBD1 (5 bases). Germline CDR1 is LNHDA and CDR2 is SQIVND (reference sequence). CDR3 size: 15 residues. V lost 7 bases and J 4 bases, leaving 19 bases between the germline ends. The CDR3 DNA is TGTGCCAGTACCCCCGGGGCGCGGGGAAGCACTGAAGCTTTCTTT. This translates into CASTPGARGSTEAFF.

The chain has TRBV5-6 and TRBJ1-1; tentatively, D is TRBD1 (6 bases). Trimming stripped 2 bases from V and 3 bases from J, with 23 bases between. The CDR3 contains 18 residues. Germline CDR1 is SGHDT and CDR2 is YYEEEE. In DNA form, the CDR3 reads TGTGCCAGCAGCTTTGTCTTGGACCGGACAGCATGGGACACTGAAGCTTTCTTT. It yields the protein CASSFVLDRTAWDTEAFF.

The rearrangement links TRBV15 to TRBJ2-7, with a possible D match to TRBD1 (6 bases). V lost 1 base to trimming and J lost 0 bases, with 10 bases between them. Germline assignment: CDR1 LNHNV and CDR2 YYDKDF (reference sequence). The CDR3 covers 15 residues. The CDR3 is CATSRAGESSYEQYF. The CDR3 DNA reads as TGTGCCACCAGCAGAGCAGGGGAGAGCTCCTACGAGCAGTACTTC.

For this clone: Other DNA sequences in this sample translate to the same CDR3. The CDR3 sequence: CASSLTLGEQYF. CDR3 nucleotide sequence: TGCGCCAGCAGCTTAACGCTAGGGGAGCAGTACTTC. This sequence joins TRBV5-1 and TRBJ2-7; D gene unclear. CDR1 SGHRS and CDR2 YFSETQ come from the germline V gene. This CDR3 has 12 amino acids. Trimming cost V 2 bases and J 7 bases, with 10 bases left between them.

The rearrangement links TRBV6-5 to TRBJ1-1, with a tentative D call TRBD1 (5 bases). The CDR3 length is 14 residues. V was cut by 6 bases and J by 1 base, with 12 bases left in between. Per germline, CDR1 MNHEY and CDR2 SVGAGI. The CDR3 sequence is CASSVRDSNTEAFF. CDR3 DNA sequence: TGTGCCAGCAGCGTCCGGGACTCGAACACTGAAGCTTTCTTT.

J is TRBJ2-3 and V is TRBV11-3; D tentatively fits TRBD1 or TRBD2 (5 bases each). V was pared by 5 bases and J by 3 bases, with 12 bases between. This CDR3 comprises 14 residues. Germline V gene data show CDR1 as SGHNT and CDR2 as YENEEA. CDR3 loop: CASSRDGVTDTQYF. CDR3 coding DNA: TGTGCCAGCAGCCGGGACGGGGTTACAGATACGCAGTATTTT.

The chain recombines TRBV7-8 with TRBJ2-4, with D perhaps assigned TRBD1 or TRBD2 (6 bases each). This CDR3 is 13 amino acids long. V lost 6 bases to trimming and J lost 6 bases, with 12 bases between them. CDR1 is SGHVS and CDR2 is FQNEAQ in the germline V gene. In DNA, the CDR3 is TGTGCCAGCAGAGGGACGGGGGCAAACATTCAGTACTTC. It translates to CASRGTGANIQYF.

This clone was found a few times. This chain joins TRBV6-6 and TRBJ2-1, with unresolved D. This CDR3 has 16 amino acids. With 5 bases removed from V and 4 bases from J, the gap between germline ends came to 18 bases. CDR1 is MNHNY, CDR2 SVGAGI, per germline (reference sequence). This chain's CDR3 is CASSTPLDGAYNEQFF. CDR3 bases: TGTGCCAGCAGTACTCCCTTGGACGGTGCTTACAATGAGCAGTTCTTC.

The genes are TRBV4-1 and TRBJ1-4, with TRBD1 identical over 7 bases. This CDR3 region has 20 residues. V was clipped by 3 bases and J by 7 bases; unmatched bases: 23. The V gene's germline CDR1 is MGHRA and CDR2 YSYEKL. The DNA for the CDR3 is TGCGCCAGCAGCCAGGCCCCCCCCGGGACAGCTCACAATTTGGGTGAAAAACTGTTTTTT. Translation: CASSQAPPGTAHNLGEKLFF.

This chain links TRBV13 with TRBJ2-5, with D hard to call. V lost 2 bases and J lost 1, with 2 bases in between. The CDR3 covers 12 residues. Germline values: CDR1 PRHDT, CDR2 FYEKMQ (reference sequence). The CDR3 protein is CASSLFQETQYF. The CDR3 region has the DNA TGTGCCAGCAGCTTATTCCAAGAGACCCAGTACTTC.

The chain has TRBV19 and TRBJ1-6; D gene ambiguous. CDR1 is LNHDA and CDR2 is SQIVND in the germline V gene (reference sequence). CDR3 length equals 13 residues. The V gene lost 2 bases and the J gene lost 10 bases, with 9 bases spanning the gap. The CDR3 bases are TGTGCCAGTAGTATAAGGAGGAAGTCACCCCTCCACTTT. Translated, it gives CASSIRRKSPLHF.

In DNA, the CDR3 is TGCGCCAGCAGCCAAGACTGGACAGCCGCCAATGAGCAGTTCTTC. It codes for CASSQDWTAANEQFF. The V and J genes are TRBV4-3 and TRBJ2-1; D is perhaps TRBD1 (6 bases). Trimming removed 0 bases at V and 6 bases at J, with 12 bases between. Germline V lookup: CDR1 LGHNA, CDR2 YSLEER. The CDR3 is made up of 15 amino acids.

V is TRBV6-5 and J is TRBJ2-1; D perhaps matches TRBD1 (6 bases). CDR1 is MNHEY and CDR2 is SVGAGI in the germline V gene. With 9 bases removed from V and 0 bases from J, the gap between germline ends came to 15 bases. The CDR3 contains 15 residues. For the CDR3, the DNA is TGTGCCAGGCAGACAGGTCTTAACTCCTACAATGAGCAGTTCTTC. Its protein is CARQTGLNSYNEQFF.

The chain joins TRBV29-1 to TRBJ1-1; tentatively, D is TRBD1 (5 bases). Germline CDR1 reads SQVTM; CDR2 reads ANQGSEA. CDR3 length: 13 residues. V was shortened by 3 bases and J by 6 bases, with 14 bases between the two germline ends. The CDR3 reads CSVDLGRSSEAFF. The CDR3 DNA is TGCAGCGTTGATCTGGGGCGCAGCTCTGAAGCTTTCTTT.

This chain connects TRBV18 to TRBJ2-3; D may be TRBD1 (5 bases). The V gene lost 2 bases and the J gene lost 2 bases, with 14 bases spanning the gap. This CDR3 region has 16 residues. CDR1 KGHSH and CDR2 LQKENI come from the germline V gene. Here the CDR3 reads CASSPYAQDNTDTQYF. Here the CDR3 DNA reads TGTGCCAGCTCACCATACGCCCAGGACAACACAGATACGCAGTATTTT.